This T cell receptor beta chain was captured by sequencing in a study of a mutant IDH1 vaccine in newly diagnosed glioma. The CDR3 runs to 13 residues. Germline CDR1 reads MNHEY; CDR2 reads SMNVEV (reference sequence). The V end was cut by 0 bases, the J end by 2 bases, with 2 bases between. Concerning this clone: Its antigen is not known.

Using immunoSEQ multiplex PCR, the repertoire was profiled, and TCRdb retains in-frame clones only, with some absent. The table records 50,000 to 85,000 clones, 84% of them present only once. As for time point: week 23, last vaccination. Vaccination comprised doses that each held 300 ug of mutant IDH1 20-mer peptide, plus topical imiquimod. The source was PBMCs, collected from a glioma patient whose treatment included an IDH1 peptide vaccine. The chain uses TRBV27 and TRBJ2-1; D is unresolved. This sequence was found in a man younger than 35 with glioma. The CDR3 sequence: CASSLSAYNEQFF. DNA for the CDR3: TGTGCCAGCAGTTTATCAGCCTACAATGAGCAGTTCTTC.